This TCR beta chain was recorded in a study of T cell changes during pregnancy in multiple sclerosis. Clones were sequenced by immunoSEQ multiplex PCR, and TCRdb holds only the in-frame ones, with some missing. The table records more than 75,000 clones, 90% to 95% of them present only once. This CDR3 is 13 amino acids long. Germline V gives CDR1 SEHNR, CDR2 FQNEAQ (reference sequence). The V end lost 5 bases, the J end lost 10 bases, and 15 bases lay between the germline ends. This sequence was found in a female donor with multiple sclerosis, enrolled in a pregnancy study. V gene TRBV7-9 combines with J gene TRBJ2-1; no clear D gene. Sequenced here: peripheral blood, sampled in the first trimester of pregnancy. The CDR3 sequence is CASSPTGAGEQFF. CDR3 nucleotide sequence: TGTGCCAGCAGCCCAACTGGCGCCGGGGAGCAGTTCTTC.